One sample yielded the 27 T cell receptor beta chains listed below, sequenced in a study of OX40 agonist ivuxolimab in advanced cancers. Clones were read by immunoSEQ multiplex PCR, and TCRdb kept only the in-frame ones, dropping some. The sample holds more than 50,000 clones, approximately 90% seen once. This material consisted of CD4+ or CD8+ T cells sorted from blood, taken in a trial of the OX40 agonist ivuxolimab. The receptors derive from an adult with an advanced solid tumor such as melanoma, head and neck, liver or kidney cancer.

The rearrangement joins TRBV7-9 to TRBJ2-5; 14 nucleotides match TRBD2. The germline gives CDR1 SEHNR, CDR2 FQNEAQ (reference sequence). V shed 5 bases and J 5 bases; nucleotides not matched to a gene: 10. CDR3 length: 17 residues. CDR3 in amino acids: CASSPGTSGSGAETQYF. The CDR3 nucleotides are TGTGCCAGCAGCCCTGGGACTAGCGGGAGCGGCGCGGAGACCCAGTACTTC. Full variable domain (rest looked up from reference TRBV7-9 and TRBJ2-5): DTGVSQNPRHKITKRGQNVTFRCDPISEHNRLYWYRQTLGQGPEFLTYFQNEAQLEKSRLLSDRFSAERPKGSFSTLEIQRTEQGDSAMYLCASSPGTSGSGAETQYFGPGTRLLVL.

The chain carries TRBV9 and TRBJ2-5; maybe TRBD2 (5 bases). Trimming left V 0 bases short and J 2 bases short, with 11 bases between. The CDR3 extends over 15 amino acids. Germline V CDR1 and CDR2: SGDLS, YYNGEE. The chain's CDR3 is CASSVGSGEQETQYF. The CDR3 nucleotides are TGTGCCAGCAGCGTAGGATCCGGGGAACAAGAGACCCAGTACTTC.

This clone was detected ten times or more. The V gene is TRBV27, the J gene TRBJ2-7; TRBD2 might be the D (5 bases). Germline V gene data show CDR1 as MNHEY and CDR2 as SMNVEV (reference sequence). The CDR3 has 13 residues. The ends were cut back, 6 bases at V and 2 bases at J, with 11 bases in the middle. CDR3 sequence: CASSSGITYEQYF. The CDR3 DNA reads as TGTGCCAGCAGCTCCGGGATAACCTACGAGCAGTACTTC.

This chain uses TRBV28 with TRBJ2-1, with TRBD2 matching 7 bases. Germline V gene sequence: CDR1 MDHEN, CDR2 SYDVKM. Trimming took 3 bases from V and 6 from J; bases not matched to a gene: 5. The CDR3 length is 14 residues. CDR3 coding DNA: TGTGCCAGCAGTTTTGCGGGAGAGGTCAATGAGCAGTTCTTC. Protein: CASSFAGEVNEQFF.

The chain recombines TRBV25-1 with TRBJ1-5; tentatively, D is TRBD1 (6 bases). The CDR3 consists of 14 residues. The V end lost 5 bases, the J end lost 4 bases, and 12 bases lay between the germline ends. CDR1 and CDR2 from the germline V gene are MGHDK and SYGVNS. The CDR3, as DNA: TGTGCCAGCAGTTTTTCAACAGGGAATCAGCCCCAGCATTTT. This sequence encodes CASSFSTGNQPQHF.

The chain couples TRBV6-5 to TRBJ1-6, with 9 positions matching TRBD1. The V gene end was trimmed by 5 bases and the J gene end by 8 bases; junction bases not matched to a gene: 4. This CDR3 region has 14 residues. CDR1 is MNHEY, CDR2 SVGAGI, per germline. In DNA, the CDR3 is TGTGCCAGCAGTGCTGACAGGGGGTATTCACCCCTCCACTTT. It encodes CASSADRGYSPLHF.

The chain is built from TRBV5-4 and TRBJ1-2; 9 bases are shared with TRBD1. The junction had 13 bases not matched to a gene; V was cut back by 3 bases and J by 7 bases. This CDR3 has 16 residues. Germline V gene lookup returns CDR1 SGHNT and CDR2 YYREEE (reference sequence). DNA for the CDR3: TGTGCCAGCAGCTCCGGGACAGGGCGCCAGGAGGGTGGCTACACCTTC. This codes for CASSSGTGRQEGGYTF.

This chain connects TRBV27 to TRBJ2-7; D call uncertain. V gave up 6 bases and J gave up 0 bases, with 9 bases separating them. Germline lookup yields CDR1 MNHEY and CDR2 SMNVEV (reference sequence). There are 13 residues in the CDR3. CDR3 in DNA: TGTGCCAGCAGATCTACGAGCTCCTACGAGCAGTACTTC. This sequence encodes CASRSTSSYEQYF.

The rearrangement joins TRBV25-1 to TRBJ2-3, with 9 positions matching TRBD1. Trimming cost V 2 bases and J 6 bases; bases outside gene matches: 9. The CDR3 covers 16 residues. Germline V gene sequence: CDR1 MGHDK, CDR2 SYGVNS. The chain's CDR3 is CASSEAPGTGSDTQYF. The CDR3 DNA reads TGTGCCAGCAGTGAAGCACCCGGGACAGGGTCGGATACGCAGTATTTT.

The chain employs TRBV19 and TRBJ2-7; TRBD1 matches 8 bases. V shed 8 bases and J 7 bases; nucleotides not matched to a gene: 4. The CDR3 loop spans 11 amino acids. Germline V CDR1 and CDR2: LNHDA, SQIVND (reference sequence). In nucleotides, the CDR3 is TGTGCCAGTGAACAGGGGGTTGAGCAGTACTTC. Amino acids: CASEQGVEQYF.

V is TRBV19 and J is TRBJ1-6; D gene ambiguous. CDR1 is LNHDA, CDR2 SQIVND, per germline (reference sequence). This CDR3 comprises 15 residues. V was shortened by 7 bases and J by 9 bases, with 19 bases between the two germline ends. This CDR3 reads CASNRSNREASPLHF. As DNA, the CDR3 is TGTGCCAGTAATAGGTCAAACCGAGAGGCTTCACCCCTCCACTTT.

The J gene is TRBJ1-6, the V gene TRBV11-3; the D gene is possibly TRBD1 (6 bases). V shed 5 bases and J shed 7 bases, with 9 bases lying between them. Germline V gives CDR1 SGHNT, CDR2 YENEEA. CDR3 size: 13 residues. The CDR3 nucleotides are TGTGCCAGCAGCCCAGGACAGAATTCACCCCTCCACTTT. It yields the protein CASSPGQNSPLHF.

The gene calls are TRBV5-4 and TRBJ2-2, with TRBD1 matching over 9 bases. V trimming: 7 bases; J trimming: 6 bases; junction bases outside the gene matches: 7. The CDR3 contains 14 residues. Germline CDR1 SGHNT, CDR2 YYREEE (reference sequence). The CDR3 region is CASDLQGAAGELFF. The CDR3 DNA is TGTGCCAGCGACTTACAGGGGGCTGCCGGGGAGCTGTTTTTT.

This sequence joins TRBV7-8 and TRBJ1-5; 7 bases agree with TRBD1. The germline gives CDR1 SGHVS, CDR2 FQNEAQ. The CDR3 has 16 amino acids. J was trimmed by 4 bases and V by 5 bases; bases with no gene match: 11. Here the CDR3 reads CASSPSGGTANQPQHF. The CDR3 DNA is TGTGCCAGCAGCCCATCAGGCGGGACAGCGAATCAGCCCCAGCATTTT.

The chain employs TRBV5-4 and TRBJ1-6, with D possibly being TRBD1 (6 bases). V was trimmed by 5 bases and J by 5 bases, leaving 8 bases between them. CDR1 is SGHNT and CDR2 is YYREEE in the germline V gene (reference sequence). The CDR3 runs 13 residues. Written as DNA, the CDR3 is TGTGCCAGCAGTTCAGGGGATAATTCACCCCTCCACTTT. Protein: CASSSGDNSPLHF.

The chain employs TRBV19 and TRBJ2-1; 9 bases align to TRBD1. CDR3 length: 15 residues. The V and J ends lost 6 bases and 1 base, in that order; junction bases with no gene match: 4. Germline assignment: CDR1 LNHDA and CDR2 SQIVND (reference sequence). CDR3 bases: TGTGCCAGTAGGACCGGGACAGGGTCCTACAATGAGCAGTTCTTC. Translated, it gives CASRTGTGSYNEQFF.

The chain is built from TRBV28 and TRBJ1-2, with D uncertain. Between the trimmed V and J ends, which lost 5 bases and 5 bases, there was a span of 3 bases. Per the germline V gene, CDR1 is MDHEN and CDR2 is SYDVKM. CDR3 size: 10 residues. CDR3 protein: CASSQYGYTF. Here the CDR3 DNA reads TGTGCCAGCAGTCAGTATGGCTACACCTTC.

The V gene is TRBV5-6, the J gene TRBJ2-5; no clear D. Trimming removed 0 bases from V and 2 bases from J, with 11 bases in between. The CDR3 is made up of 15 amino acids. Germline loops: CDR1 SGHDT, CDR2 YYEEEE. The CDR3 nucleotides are TGTGCCAGCAGCTTGGGAAGTAGGGCTCAAGAGACCCAGTACTTC. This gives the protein CASSLGSRAQETQYF.

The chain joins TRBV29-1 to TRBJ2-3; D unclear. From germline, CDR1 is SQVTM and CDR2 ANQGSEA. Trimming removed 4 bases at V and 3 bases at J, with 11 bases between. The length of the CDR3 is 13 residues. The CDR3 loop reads CSVAGRLTDTQYF. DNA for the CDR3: TGCAGCGTTGCTGGGCGATTAACAGATACGCAGTATTTT.

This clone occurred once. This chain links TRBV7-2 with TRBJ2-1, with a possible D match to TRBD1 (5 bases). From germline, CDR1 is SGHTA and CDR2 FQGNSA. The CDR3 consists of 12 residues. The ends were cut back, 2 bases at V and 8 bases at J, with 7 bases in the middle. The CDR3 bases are TGTGCCAGCAGCTTACAGGGCTATGAGCAGTTCTTC. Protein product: CASSLQGYEQFF.

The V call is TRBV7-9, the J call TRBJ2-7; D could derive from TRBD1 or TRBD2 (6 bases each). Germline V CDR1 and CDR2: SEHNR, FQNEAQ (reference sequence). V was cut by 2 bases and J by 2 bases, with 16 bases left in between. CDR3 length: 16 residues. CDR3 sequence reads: CASSLLRGVGAYEQYF. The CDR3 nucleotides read TGTGCCAGCAGCTTATTAAGGGGGGTCGGAGCCTACGAGCAGTACTTC.

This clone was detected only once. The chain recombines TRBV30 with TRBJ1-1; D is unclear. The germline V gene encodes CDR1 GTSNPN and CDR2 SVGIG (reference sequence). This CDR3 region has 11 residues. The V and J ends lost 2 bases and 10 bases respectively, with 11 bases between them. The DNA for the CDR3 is TGTGCCTGGAGTCTGGGGTCGGGAGCTTTCTTT. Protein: CAWSLGSGAFF.

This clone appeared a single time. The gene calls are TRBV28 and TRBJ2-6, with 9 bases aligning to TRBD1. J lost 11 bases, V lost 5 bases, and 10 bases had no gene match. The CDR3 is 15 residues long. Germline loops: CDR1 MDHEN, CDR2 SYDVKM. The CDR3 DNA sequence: TGTGCCAGCAGTGGGGGGACAGGGCGAATCCACGTCCTGACTTTC. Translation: CASSGGTGRIHVLTF.

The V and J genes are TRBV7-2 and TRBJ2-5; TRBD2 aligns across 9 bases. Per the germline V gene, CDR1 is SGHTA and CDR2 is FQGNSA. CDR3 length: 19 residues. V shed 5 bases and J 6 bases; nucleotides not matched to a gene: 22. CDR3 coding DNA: TGTGCCAGCAGCCAGGACATCGGAGCGGGGGGTTCAGTGCGCAAGACCCAGTACTTC. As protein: CASSQDIGAGGSVRKTQYF.

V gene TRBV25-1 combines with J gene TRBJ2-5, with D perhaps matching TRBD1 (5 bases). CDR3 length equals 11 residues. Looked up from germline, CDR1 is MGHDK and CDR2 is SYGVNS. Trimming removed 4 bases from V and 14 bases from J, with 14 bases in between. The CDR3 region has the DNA TGTGCCAGCAGTGGTTGGGGCCCCCGCTACTTC. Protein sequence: CASSGWGPRYF. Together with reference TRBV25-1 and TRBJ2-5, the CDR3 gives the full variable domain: EADIYQTPRYLVIGTGKKITLECSQTMGHDKMYWYQQDPGMELHLIHYSYGVNSTEKGDLSSESTVSRIRTEHFPLTLESARPSHTSQYLCASSGWGPRYFGPGTRLLVL.

DNA for the CDR3: TGTGCCAGCAGTGAAGGCCGGGGGGGTTTCACCTACGAGCAGTACTTC. This encodes CASSEGRGGFTYEQYF. The rearrangement links TRBV25-1 to TRBJ2-7, with 8 bases identical to TRBD2. CDR3 length equals 16 residues. V shed 2 bases and J 2 bases; nucleotides not matched to a gene: 8. Germline V lookup: CDR1 MGHDK, CDR2 SYGVNS.

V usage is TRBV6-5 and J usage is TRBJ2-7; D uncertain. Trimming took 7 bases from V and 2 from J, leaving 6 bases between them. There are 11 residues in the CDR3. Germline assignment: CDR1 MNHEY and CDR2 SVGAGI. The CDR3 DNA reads TGTGCCAGCAAAAGCCCCTACGAGCAGTACTTC. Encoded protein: CASKSPYEQYF.